This TCR beta chain was documented in a study of Ad26.COV2.S vaccination and SARS-CoV-2 variants (dated by TCRdb to about 2021). For context, the study as a whole: Vaccine-arm donors were drawn from COV1001, a multicentre, randomized, double-blind, placebo-controlled phase I-IIa trial of Ad26.COV2.S in healthy adults. Trial participants were randomized into five groups of five: low-dose or high-dose Ad26.COV2.S given once or twice, or placebo on both occasions. Dosing of Ad26.COV2.S was intramuscular, at either 5x10^10 or 1x10^11 viral particles, delivered as one shot or as two shots spaced 56 days apart. Sequencing of the TCRbeta repertoire served to evaluate the specificity and breadth of SARS-CoV-2-reactive T cell receptors following Ad26.COV2.S vaccination. Investigators remained blinded to trial group allocation during experiments and outcome assessment. A total of approximately 30 samples were included in the TCR-sequenced set, comprising 19 Ad26.COV2.S vaccine recipients, 5 placebo recipients and 8 SARS-CoV-2 convalescent individuals.

Details on this clone: Its antigen target is currently unknown. No base qualities exist here, and no much larger clone lies one base off it.

TCRbeta CDR3 regions were sequenced with the immunoSEQ Assay. After extraction, genomic DNA underwent amplification by bias-controlled multiplex PCR, followed by high-throughput sequencing. Per the authors' processing: To quantify the absolute abundance of every unique TCRbeta CDR3 region, sequences were collapsed and filtered. Usable DNA was measured by amplifying reference genes present in all nucleated cells, and TCRbeta template counts were normalized to that usable DNA to estimate T cell fraction. Repertoire TCRs were annotated as SARS-CoV-2-specific by exact matching of V gene, CDR3 amino acid sequence and J gene to a known reactive TCR set. MIRA supplied the reference SARS-CoV-2 TCR set, which was filtered for enrichment in COVID-19-positive ImmuneCODE repertoires so that public or cross-reactive TCRs were removed. Using the MIRA antigens, annotated TCRs were further analysed by specific ORF or by position within an ORF. Depth was the summed frequency of annotated unique rearrangements, while breadth was defined as annotated unique rearrangements over total unique productive rearrangements. Two-sided Wilcoxon rank-sum tests were used to compare TCR breadth between groups. TCRdb re-hosts the immuneACCESS table, in-frame sequences only. Its copies lack some clones; in the studies checked, an unresolved V gene accounts for under half of them, and the cause for the rest is not known. V and J calls and clone size are as listed in that table; D and trimming were resolved from the DNA. Present in this sample are roughly 380,000 clones, more than 75% of which were seen just once. Together, the top ten hold roughly 3.3% of the sample.

CDR1 and CDR2 are drawn from the germline V gene (reference sequence): MNHEY, SMNVEV. From the cysteine through the phenylalanine, the CDR3 covers 13 amino acids. Only the CDR3 DNA is retained, 39 bases long and in frame from the first base. V is reduced by 9 bases and J by 3 bases, leaving a spacing of 9 bases between them. The paper as a whole reports these results and caveats: Higher spike-specific TCR breadth was observed in Ad26.COV2.S recipients than in placebo recipients (P = 0.0014). After vaccination, substantial breadth of spike-specific CD8+ and CD4+ T cell responses was reported. The authors noted that total T cell responses may have been underestimated by the TCR breadth and depth analyses. Comparing responses between vaccine doses or regimens was not something the study was powered to do. Vaccine and placebo recipients had comparable non-spike TCR breadth, which fits with the vaccine containing only spike.

In the paper's terms, the treatment or condition label means: roughly 20 received Ad26.COV2.S at low or high dose, single or two shots; several received placebo; per-sample allocation not given. For vaccine and placebo recipients, repertoires were sequenced using samples collected on day 63 after the first injection. Between 29 July and 7 August 2020, Cohort 1b enrolled some 25 adults aged 18-55 years at one site in Boston, USA. Ad26.COV2.S consisted of a replication-incompetent adenovirus type 26 vector by which a prefusion-stabilized SARS-CoV-2 spike protein from the original Wuhan strain was expressed.

Sequences were derived from peripheral blood, sampled in a trial of Ad26.COV2.S vaccine versus placebo. The chain is assembled from TRBV27 and TRBJ1-6; there is no confident call for the D gene. This receptor was identified in a person between 18 and 60 years old who received the Ad26.COV2.S COVID-19 vaccine or a placebo. Here is the DNA: TGTGCCAGTTCAGATCACTATAATTCACCCCTCCACTTT. Its protein is CASSDHYNSPLHF.